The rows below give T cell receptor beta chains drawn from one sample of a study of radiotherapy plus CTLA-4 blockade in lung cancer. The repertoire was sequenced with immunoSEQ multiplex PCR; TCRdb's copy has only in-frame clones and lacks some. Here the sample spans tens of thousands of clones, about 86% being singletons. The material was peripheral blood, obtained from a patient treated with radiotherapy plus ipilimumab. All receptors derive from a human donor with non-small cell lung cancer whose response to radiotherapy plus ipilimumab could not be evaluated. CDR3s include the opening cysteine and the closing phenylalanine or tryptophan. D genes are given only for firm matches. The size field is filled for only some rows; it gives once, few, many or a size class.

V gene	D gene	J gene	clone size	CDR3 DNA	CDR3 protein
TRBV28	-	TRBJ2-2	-	TGTGCCAGCACCGGTGCAGGGAAGAACACCGGGGAGCTGTTTTTT	CASTGAGKNTGELFF
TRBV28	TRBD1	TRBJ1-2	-	TGTGCCAGCAGTTTACCCAAGGGGGCGGCGGGCTACACCTTC	CASSLPKGAAGYTF
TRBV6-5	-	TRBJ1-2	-	TGTGCCAGCAGTTACTCACACACAGGGTCTGGCTACACCTTC	CASSYSHTGSGYTF
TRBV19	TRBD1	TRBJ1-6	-	TGTGCCAGTAGGATACAGGGGAACTATAATTCACCCCTCCACTTT	CASRIQGNYNSPLHF
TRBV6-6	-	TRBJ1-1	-	TGTGCCAGCAGTCCGACTGACACTGAAGCTTTCTTT	CASSPTDTEAFF
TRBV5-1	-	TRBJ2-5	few	TGCGCCAGCAGCCTCCCGGAAGGGAGGGAGACCCAGTACTTC	CASSLPEGRETQYF
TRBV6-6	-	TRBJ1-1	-	TGTGCCAGCATCCCGGGGGGGGGAACTGAAGCTTTCTTT	CASIPGGGTEAFF
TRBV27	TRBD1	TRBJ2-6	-	TGTGCCAGCAAACAGGGGGTGTACTCTGGGGCCAACGTCCTGACTTTC	CASKQGVYSGANVLTF
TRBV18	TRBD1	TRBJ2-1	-	TGTGCCAGCTCACCGGGGGACAGACGCAATGAGCAGTTCTTC	CASSPGDRRNEQFF
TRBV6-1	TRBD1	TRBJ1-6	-	TGTGCCAGCAGTGACAACTACTCAGGGGGTAAGGTAAAACCCCTCCACTTT	CASSDNYSGGKVKPLHF
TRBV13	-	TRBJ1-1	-	TGTGCCTGCGGTCGACCCTCGGGGACTGAAGCTTTCTTT	CACGRPSGTEAFF
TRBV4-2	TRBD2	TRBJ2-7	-	TGTGCCAGCAGCCAACCCACTAGCGGGGGGACCTCCTACGAGCAGTACTTC	CASSQPTSGGTSYEQYF
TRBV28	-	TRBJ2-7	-	TGTGCCAGCAGTTTAGGAATCGGGAGCTCCTACGAGCAGTACTTC	CASSLGIGSSYEQYF
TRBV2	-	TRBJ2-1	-	TGTGCCAGCAGTGAATGGGGACAAACTACGTACAATGAGCAGTTCTTC	CASSEWGQTTYNEQFF
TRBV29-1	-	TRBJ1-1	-	TGCAGCGTTGAGCCCACAGTGAACACTGAAGCTTTCTTT	CSVEPTVNTEAFF
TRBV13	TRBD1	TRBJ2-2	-	TGTGCCAGCAGCCTAGACAGGGTCGGCGGGGAGCTGTTTTTT	CASSLDRVGGELFF
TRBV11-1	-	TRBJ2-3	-	TGTGCCAGCAGCTTTGACATCACAGATACGCAGTATTTT	CASSFDITDTQYF
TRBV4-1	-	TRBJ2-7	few	TGCGCCAGCAGCCAAGGGCTCTGGGGAGACGAGCAGTACTTC	CASSQGLWGDEQYF
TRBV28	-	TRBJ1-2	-	TGTGCCAGCAGTTTGAAACAGGACTATGGCTACACCTTC	CASSLKQDYGYTF
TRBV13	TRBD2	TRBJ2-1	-	TGTGCCAGCAGCTCCCCCGGTGAGCGGGAGGGATCTGAGCAGTTCTTC	CASSSPGEREGSEQFF
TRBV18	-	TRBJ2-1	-	TGTGCCAGCTCCTTAGAGTATGAGCAGTTCTTC	CASSLEYEQFF
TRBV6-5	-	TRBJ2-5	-	TGTGCCAGCAGACACAGCAACCAAGAGACCCAGTACTTC	CASRHSNQETQYF
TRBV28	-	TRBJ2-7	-	TGTGCCAGCAGTCAAGTCGCGGAGCAGTACTTC	CASSQVAEQYF
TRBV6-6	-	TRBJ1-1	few	TGTGCCAGCAGAGACTTCTCAGGGGTCACTGAAGCTTTCTTT	CASRDFSGVTEAFF
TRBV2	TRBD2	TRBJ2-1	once	TGTGCCGGGGGTAGCGGGAGGTATGAGCAGTTCTTC	CAGGSGRYEQFF
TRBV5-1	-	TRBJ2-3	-	TGCGCCAGCAGCTTGTTTTCGATCCGCGGAACCCCTTACTCCACAGATACGCAGTATTTT	CASSLFSIRGTPYSTDTQYF
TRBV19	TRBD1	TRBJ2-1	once	TGTGCCAGTTCGCCGGGACAGGGTTTTTTCAATGAGCAGTTCTTC	CASSPGQGFFNEQFF